Listed here are 4 T cell receptor beta chains from one sample, sequenced in a study of regulatory T cells in long-lasting Graves disease. Described time point: newly diagnosed GD, antithyroid drugs for less than 3 months. The authors made the TCR library using RNA they extracted from PBMCs. Arm-PCR of CDR3 regions and iRepertoire HTBI primers were used to build TCR beta libraries. TCRdb re-called the multiplex PCR reads with MiXCR, one entry per CDR3 protein. The sample lists roughly 560,000 distinct CDR3 sequences, 12% occurring once. The same data also went into a second study, on T cells in Graves' hyperthyroidism and ophthalmopathy.

Sequenced here: peripheral blood mononuclear cells (PBMCs), sampled at new diagnosis, from a patient treated with antithyroid drugs. The receptors stem from a woman younger than 45 with Graves disease.

This clonotype was recorded many times. The chain couples TRBV5-1 to TRBJ1-2; D is uncertain. Trimming stripped 0 bases from V and 8 bases from J, with 14 bases between. The CDR3 spans 14 residues. Germline-derived CDR1 and CDR2 are SGHRS and YFSETQ. The CDR3 region has the DNA TGCGCCAGCAGCTTGGACAATCCCATATCCGGCTACACCTTC. The encoded protein is CASSLDNPISGYTF.

This clonotype was observed many times. The chain couples TRBV28 to TRBJ2-7; 7 nucleotides align to TRBD1. V gave up 5 bases and J gave up 3 bases; unmatched junction bases: 7. The CDR3 length is 14 residues. Germline V gene sequence: CDR1 MDHEN, CDR2 SYDVKM. Here the CDR3 reads CASSVMGQRYEQYF. DNA for the CDR3: TGTGCCAGCAGTGTGATGGGACAGCGCTACGAGCAGTACTTC.

This clonotype was detected a few times. The chain has TRBV24-1 and TRBJ2-3; 7 nucleotides agree with TRBD2. The germline CDR1 and CDR2 sequences are KGHDR and SFDVKD. The CDR3 is made up of 14 amino acids. V dropped 6 bases and J dropped 5; count of bases not matched to a gene: 7. The DNA for the CDR3 is TGTGCCACCAGTATCAGCGGGACGGGAGATACGCAGTATTTT. Its translation: CATSISGTGDTQYF.

This clonotype was counted at least ten times. This chain links TRBV28 with TRBJ1-1; tentatively, D is TRBD1 (5 bases). Germline V gene lookup returns CDR1 MDHEN and CDR2 SYDVKM. The CDR3 covers 16 residues. V lost 2 bases and J 1 base, leaving 14 bases between the germline ends. The DNA of the CDR3 is TGTGCCAGCAGTTTAATCGCGTGGAGGGGGAACACTGAAGCTTTCTTT. It is translated as CASSLIAWRGNTEAFF.